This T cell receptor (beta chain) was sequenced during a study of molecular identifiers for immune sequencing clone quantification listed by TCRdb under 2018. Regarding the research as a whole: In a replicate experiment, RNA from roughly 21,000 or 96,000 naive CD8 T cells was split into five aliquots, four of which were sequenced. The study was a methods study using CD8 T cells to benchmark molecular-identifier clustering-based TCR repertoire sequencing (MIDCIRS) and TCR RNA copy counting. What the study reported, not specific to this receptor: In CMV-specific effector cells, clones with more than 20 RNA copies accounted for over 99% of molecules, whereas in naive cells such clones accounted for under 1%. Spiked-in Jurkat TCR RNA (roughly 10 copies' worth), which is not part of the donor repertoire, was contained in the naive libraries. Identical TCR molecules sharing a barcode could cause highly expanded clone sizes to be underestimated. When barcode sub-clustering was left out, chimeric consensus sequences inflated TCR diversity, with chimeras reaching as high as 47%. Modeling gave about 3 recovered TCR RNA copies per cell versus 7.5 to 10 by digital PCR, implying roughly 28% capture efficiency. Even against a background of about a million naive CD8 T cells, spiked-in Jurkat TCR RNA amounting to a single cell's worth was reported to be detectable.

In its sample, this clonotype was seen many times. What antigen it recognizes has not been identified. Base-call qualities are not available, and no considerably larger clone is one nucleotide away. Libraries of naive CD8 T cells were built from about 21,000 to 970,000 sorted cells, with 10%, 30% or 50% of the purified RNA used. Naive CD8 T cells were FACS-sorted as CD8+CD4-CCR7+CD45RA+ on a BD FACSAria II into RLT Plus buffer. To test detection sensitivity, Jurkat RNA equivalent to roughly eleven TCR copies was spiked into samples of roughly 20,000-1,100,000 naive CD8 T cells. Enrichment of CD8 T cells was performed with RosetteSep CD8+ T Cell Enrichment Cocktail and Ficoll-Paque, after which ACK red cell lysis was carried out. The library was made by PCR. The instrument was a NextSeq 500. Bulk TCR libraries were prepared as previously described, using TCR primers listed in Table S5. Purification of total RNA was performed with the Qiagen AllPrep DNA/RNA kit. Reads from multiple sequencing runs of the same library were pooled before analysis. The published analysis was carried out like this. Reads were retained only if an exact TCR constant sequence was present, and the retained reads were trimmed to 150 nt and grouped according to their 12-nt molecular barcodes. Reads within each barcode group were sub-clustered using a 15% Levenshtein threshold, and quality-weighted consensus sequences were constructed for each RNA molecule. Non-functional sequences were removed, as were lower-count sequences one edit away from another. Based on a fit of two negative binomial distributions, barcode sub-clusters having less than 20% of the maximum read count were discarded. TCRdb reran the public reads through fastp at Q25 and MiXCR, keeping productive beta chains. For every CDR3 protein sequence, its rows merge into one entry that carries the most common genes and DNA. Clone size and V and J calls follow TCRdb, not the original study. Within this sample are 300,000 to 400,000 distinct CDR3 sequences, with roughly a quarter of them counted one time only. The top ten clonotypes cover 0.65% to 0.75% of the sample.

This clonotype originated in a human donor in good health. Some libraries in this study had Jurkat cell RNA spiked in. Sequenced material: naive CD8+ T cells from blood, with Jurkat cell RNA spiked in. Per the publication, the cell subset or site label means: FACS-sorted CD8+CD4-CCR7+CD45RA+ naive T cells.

Here is the DNA: TGCAGCGTCGAGGGACTAGCGGGAGTAAGCACAGATACGCAGTATTTT. It codes for CSVEGLAGVSTDTQYF. This chain is built from TRBV29-1 and TRBJ2-3; 14 of the junction bases match TRBD2. CDR1 and CDR2, looked up from the germline V gene, are SQVTM and ANQGSEA. For this chain, trimming is 6 bases at the V end and 0 bases at the J end, and the number of junction bases without a gene match is 5. Reading from cysteine to phenylalanine, the CDR3 counts 16 amino acids. The only DNA kept is the CDR3, 48 bases in frame from the first base.